This paragraph covers one TCR beta chain sequence. The entry originates in a study of shared clonotypes between healthy human individuals. Repertoires were generated with immunoSEQ multiplex PCR, while TCRdb's copy carries only in-frame clones and drops some. The sample has some 360,000 clones, 73% seen once. Germline V CDR1 and CDR2: SGHTA, FQGNSA. V was pared by 4 bases and J by 0 bases, with 7 bases between. CDR3 length: 13 residues. Donors comprised healthy HIV-negative adults lacking recent acute infections or vaccinations. Sequencing was carried out using memory CD4+ T cells sorted from blood. Specified subset: CD45RA-negative fraction. This sequence was found in a man younger than 45 in good health. This rearrangement joins TRBV7-2 to TRBJ2-7; D remains ambiguous. The chain's CDR3 is CASSSSSSYEQYF. In DNA form, the CDR3 reads TGTGCCAGCAGCTCGAGTAGCTCCTACGAGCAGTACTTC. Supplemented by reference TRBV7-2 and TRBJ2-7, the full variable domain reads GAGVSQSPSNKVTEKGKDVELRCDPISGHTALYWYRQSLGQGLEFLIYFQGNSAPDKSGLPSDRFSAERTGGSVSTLTIQRTQQEDSAVYLCASSSSSSYEQYFGPGTRLTVT.